The 5 T cell receptor beta chains given below trace back to one sample, sequenced in a study of blood T cell repertoires in COVID-19. Libraries were prepared by immunoSEQ multiplex PCR; TCRdb keeps only in-frame clonotypes and omits some of them. The table includes around 450,000 clones, about nine tenths detected once. Source material: PBMCs or T cells enriched from blood (not recorded which). These receptors all stem from a woman younger than 30 who had recovered from COVID-19.

The J gene is TRBJ2-7, the V gene TRBV30; 7 bases are a match to TRBD1. The CDR3 is 13 residues long. The ends lost 5 bases at V and 3 bases at J; junction bases unmatched: 7. The germline V gene has CDR1 GTSNPN and CDR2 SVGIG (reference sequence). The CDR3 bases are TGTGCCTGGGAGACAGGACAGGTCTACGAGCAGTACTTC. It translates to CAWETGQVYEQYF.

To note about this clone: The junction does not match germline at one end; this may be a read error. The genes are TRBV11-2 and TRBJ2-1; 7 bases match TRBD1. CDR3 length equals 10 residues. Germline V CDR1 and CDR2: SGHAT, FQNNGV. The CDR3 spells CASSLGQLVF. The CDR3 DNA is TGTGCCAGCAGCCTGGGACAGCTGGTCTTC.

The chain has TRBV5-1 and TRBJ2-5; D is perhaps TRBD2 (6 bases). Germline V gene lookup returns CDR1 SGHRS and CDR2 YFSETQ. Trimming stripped 4 bases from V and 1 base from J, with 11 bases between. The CDR3 runs 14 residues. This CDR3 reads CASSPGGSQETQYF. CDR3 nucleotides: TGCGCCAGCAGCCCCGGGGGAAGCCAAGAGACCCAGTACTTC. The complete variable domain, with remaining parts taken from reference TRBV5-1 and TRBJ2-5, reads KAGVTQTPRYLIKTRGQQVTLSCSPISGHRSVSWYQQTPGQGLQFLFEYFSETQRNKGNFPGRFSGRQFSNSRSEMNVSTLELGDSALYLCASSPGGSQETQYFGPGTRLLVL.

This chain joins TRBV5-4 and TRBJ2-3, with TRBD2 matching 8 bases. This CDR3 is built from 15 residues. The germline V gene has CDR1 SGHNT and CDR2 YYREEE (reference sequence). With 0 bases clipped from V and 5 bases from J, the junction kept 5 bases outside the gene matches. The CDR3 DNA follows: TGTGCCAGCAGCTTGGGTAGCGGGGCAGGAGATACGCAGTATTTT. This encodes CASSLGSGAGDTQYF.

The chain employs TRBV6-5 and TRBJ1-5; the match to TRBD1 covers 7 bases. CDR1 is MNHEY and CDR2 is SVGAGI in the germline V gene. With V trimmed by 6 bases and J by 4 bases, 3 bases remained unmatched. The CDR3 totals 13 residues. The CDR3 DNA is TGTGCCAGCAGACAACAGGGGAATCAGCCCCAGCATTTT. It codes for CASRQQGNQPQHF.